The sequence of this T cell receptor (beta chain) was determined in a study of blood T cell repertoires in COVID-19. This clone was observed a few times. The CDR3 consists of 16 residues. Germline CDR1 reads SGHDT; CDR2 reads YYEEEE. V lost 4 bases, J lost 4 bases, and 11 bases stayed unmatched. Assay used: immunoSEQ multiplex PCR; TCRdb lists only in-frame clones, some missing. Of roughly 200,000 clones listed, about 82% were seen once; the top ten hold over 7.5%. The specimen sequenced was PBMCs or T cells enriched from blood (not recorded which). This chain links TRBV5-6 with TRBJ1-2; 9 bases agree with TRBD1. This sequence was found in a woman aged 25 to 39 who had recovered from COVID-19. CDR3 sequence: CASSRRAGQGGYGYTF. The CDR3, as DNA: TGTGCCAGCAGCCGTCGCGCGGGACAGGGCGGCTATGGCTACACCTTC.